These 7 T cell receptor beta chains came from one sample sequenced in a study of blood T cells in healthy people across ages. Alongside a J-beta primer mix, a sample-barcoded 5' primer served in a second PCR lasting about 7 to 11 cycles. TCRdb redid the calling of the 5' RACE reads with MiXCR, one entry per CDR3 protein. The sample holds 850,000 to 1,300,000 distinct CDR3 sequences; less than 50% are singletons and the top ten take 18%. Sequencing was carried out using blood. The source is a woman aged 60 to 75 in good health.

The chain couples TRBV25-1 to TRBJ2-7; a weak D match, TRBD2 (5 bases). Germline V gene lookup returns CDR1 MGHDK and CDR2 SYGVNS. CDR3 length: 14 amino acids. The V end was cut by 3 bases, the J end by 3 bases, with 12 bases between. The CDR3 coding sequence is TGTGCCAGCAGTGAGGCGGGTCCGGACTACGAGCAGTACTTC. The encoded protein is CASSEAGPDYEQYF.

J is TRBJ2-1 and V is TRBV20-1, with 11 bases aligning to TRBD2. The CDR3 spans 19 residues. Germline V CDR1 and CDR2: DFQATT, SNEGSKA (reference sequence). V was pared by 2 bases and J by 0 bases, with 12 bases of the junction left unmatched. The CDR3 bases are TGCAGTGCTAGACCCCGGGGACTAGCGGCCTCAAGCTCCTACAATGAGCAGTTCTTC. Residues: CSARPRGLAASSSYNEQFF.

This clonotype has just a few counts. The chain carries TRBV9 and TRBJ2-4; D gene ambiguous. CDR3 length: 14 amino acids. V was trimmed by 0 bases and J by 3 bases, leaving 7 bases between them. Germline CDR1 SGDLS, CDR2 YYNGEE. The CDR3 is CASSVDVGKNIQYF. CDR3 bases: TGTGCCAGCAGCGTAGACGTAGGCAAAAACATTCAGTACTTC.

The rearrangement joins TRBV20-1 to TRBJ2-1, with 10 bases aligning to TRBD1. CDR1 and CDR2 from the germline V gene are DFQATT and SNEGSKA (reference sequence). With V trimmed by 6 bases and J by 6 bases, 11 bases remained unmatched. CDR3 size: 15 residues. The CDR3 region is CSAPLTGGQGNEQFF. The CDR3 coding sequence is TGCAGTGCACCGCTGACAGGGGGCCAGGGCAATGAGCAGTTCTTC.

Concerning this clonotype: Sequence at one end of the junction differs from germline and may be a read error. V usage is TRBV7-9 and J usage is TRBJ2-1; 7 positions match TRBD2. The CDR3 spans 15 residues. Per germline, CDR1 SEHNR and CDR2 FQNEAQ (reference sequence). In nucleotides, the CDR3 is TGTGCCAGCAGCGTAGCGGGCCGGCGGGTCTATGAGCAGTTCTTC. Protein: CASSVAGRRVYEQFF.

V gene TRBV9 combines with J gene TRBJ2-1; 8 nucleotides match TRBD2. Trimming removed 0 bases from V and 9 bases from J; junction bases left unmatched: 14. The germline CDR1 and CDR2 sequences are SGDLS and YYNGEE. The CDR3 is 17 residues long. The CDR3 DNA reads TGTGCCAGCAGCGTAGACCCACCGGGACTAGTCAGGCGTGAGCAGTTCTTC. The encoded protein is CASSVDPPGLVRREQFF.

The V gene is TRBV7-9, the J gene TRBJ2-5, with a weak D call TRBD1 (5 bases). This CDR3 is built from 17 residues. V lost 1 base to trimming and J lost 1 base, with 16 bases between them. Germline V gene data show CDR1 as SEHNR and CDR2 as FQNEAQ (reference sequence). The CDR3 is CASSLEGRVGSQETQYF. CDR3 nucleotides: TGTGCCAGCAGCTTAGAAGGCAGGGTGGGATCCCAAGAGACCCAGTACTTC.